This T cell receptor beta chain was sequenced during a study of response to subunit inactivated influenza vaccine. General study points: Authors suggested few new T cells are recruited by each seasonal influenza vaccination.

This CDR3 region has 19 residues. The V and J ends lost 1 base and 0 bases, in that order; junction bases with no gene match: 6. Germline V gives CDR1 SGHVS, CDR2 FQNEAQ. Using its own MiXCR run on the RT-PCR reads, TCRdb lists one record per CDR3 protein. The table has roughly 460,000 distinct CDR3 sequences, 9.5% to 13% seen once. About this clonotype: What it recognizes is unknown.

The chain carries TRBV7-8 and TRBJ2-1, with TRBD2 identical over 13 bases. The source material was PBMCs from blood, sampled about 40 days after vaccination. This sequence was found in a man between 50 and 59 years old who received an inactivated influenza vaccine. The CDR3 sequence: CASSLGGTSGARSYNEQFF. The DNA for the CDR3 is TGTGCCAGCAGCTTAGGGGGGACTAGCGGGGCTCGCTCCTACAATGAGCAGTTCTTC. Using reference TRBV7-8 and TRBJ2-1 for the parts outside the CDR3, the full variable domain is GAGVSQSPRYKVAKRGQDVALRCDPISGHVSLFWYQQALGQGPEFLTYFQNEAQLDKSGLPSDRFFAERPEGSVSTLKIQRTQQEDSAVYLCASSLGGTSGARSYNEQFFGPGTRLTVL.